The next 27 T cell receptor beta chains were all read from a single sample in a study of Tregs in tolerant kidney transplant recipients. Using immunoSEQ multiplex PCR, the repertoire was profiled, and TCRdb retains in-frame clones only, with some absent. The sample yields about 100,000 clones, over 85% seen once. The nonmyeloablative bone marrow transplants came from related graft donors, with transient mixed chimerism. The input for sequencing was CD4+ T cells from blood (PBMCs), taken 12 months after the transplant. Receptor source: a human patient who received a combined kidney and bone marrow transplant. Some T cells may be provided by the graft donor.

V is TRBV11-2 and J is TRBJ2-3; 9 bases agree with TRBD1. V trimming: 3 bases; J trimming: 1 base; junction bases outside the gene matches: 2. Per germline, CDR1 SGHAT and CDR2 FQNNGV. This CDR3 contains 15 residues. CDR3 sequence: CASSFWTGGTDTQYF. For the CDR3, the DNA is TGTGCCAGCAGCTTTTGGACAGGGGGCACAGATACGCAGTATTTT.

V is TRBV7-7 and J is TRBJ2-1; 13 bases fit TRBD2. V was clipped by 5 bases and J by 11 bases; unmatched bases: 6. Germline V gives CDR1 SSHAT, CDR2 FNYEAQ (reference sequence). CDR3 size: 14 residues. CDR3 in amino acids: CASSRGLAGFQQFF. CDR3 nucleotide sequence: TGTGCCAGCAGCCGGGGACTAGCGGGGTTCCAGCAGTTCTTC.

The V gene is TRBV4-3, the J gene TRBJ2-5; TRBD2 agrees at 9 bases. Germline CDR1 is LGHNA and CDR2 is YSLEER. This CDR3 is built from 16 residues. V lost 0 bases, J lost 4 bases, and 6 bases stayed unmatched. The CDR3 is CASSQERGLALETQYF. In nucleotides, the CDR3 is TGCGCCAGCAGCCAAGAACGAGGACTAGCGCTAGAGACCCAGTACTTC.

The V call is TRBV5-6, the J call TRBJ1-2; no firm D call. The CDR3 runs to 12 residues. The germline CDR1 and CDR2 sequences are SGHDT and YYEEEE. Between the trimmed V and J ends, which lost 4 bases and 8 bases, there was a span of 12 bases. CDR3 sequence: CASSRDPEGYTF. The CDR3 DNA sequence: TGTGCCAGCAGCCGAGACCCGGAGGGCTACACCTTC.

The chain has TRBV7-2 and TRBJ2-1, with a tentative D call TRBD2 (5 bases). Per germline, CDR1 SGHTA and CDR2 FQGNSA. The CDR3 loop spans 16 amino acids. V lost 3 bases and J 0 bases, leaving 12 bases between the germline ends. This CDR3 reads CASSFRGLSSYNEQFF. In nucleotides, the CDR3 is TGTGCCAGCAGCTTTAGAGGGCTCAGCTCCTACAATGAGCAGTTCTTC. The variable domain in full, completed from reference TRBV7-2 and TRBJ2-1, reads GAGVSQSPSNKVTEKGKDVELRCDPISGHTALYWYRQSLGQGLEFLIYFQGNSAPDKSGLPSDRFSAERTGGSVSTLTIQRTQQEDSAVYLCASSFRGLSSYNEQFFGPGTRLTVL.

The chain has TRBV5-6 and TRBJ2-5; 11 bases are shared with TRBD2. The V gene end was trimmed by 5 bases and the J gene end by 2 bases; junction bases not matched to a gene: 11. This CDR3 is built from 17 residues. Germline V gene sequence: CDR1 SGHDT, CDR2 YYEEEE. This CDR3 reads CASSRYLAGGLQETQYF. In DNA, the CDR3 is TGTGCCAGCAGTCGTTACCTAGCGGGAGGCTTACAAGAGACCCAGTACTTC.

Here the CDR3 DNA reads TGTGCCAGCAGCCAAGGACAGGGAAACACTGAAGCTTTCTTT. Protein: CASSQGQGNTEAFF. The chain has TRBV6-1 and TRBJ1-1, with 8 positions matching TRBD1. V lost 6 bases and J lost 2; bases outside the gene matches: 5. The CDR3 runs 14 residues. Looked up from germline, CDR1 is MNHNS and CDR2 is SASEGT.

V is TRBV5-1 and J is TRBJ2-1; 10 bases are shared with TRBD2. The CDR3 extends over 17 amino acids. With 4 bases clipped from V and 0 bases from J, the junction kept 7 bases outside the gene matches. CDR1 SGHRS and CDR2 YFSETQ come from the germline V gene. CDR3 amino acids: CASSQELAGNSYNEQFF. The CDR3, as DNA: TGCGCCAGCAGCCAGGAACTAGCGGGGAACTCCTACAATGAGCAGTTCTTC.

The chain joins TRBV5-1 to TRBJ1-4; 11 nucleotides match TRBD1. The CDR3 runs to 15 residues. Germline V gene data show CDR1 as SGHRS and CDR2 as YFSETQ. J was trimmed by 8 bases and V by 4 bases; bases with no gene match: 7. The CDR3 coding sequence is TGCGCCAGCAGCATCGGGACAGGGGGAGGGGAAAAACTGTTTTTT. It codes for CASSIGTGGGEKLFF.

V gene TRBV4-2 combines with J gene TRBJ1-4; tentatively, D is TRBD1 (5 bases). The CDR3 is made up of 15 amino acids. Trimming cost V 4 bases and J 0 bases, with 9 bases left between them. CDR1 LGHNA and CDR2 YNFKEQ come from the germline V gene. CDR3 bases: TGTGCCAGCAGCCCCGCGGGGCCAACTAATGAAAAACTGTTTTTT. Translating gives CASSPAGPTNEKLFF.

The CDR3: CASSNTTDRVRETQYF. The CDR3, as DNA: TGCGCCAGCAGCAACACCACCGACAGGGTGAGAGAGACCCAGTACTTC. The chain uses TRBV5-1 and TRBJ2-5, with 7 bases fitting TRBD1. The trim removed 4 bases at V and 4 bases at J, leaving 13 bases unmatched. Germline V gene lookup returns CDR1 SGHRS and CDR2 YFSETQ. The CDR3 has 16 amino acids.

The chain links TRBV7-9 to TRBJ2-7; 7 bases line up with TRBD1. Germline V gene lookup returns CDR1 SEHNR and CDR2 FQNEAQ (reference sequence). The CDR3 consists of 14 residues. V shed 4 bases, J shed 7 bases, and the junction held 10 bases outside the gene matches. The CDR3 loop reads CASSSTGIKGEQYF. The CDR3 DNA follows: TGTGCCAGCAGCTCGACAGGGATTAAGGGTGAGCAGTACTTC.

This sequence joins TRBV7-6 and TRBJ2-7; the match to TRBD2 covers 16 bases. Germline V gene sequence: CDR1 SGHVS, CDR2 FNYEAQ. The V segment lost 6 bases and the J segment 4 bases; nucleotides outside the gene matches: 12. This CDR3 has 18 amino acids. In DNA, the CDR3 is TGTGCCAGCAGTATGGGACTAGCGGGAGGGTACGCCAAATACGAGCAGTACTTC. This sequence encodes CASSMGLAGGYAKYEQYF.

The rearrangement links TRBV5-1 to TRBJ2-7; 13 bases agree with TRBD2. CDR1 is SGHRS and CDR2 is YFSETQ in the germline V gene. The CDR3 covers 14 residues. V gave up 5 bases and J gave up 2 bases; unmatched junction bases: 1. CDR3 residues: CASRLAGGTYEQYF. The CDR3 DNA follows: TGCGCCAGCAGACTAGCGGGGGGGACCTACGAGCAGTACTTC.

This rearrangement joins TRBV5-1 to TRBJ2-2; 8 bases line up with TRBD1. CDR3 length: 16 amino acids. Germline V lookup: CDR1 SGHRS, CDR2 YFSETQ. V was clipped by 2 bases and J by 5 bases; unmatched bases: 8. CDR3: CASSFNGQGVTGELFF. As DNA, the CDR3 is TGCGCCAGCAGCTTTAATGGACAGGGAGTGACCGGGGAGCTGTTTTTT.

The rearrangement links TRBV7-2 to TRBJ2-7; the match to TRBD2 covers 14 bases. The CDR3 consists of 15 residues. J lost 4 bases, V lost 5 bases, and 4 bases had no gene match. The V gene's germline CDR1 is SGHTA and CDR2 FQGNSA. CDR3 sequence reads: CASSAGTSGSYEQYF. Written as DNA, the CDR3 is TGTGCCAGCAGCGCCGGGACTAGCGGGAGTTACGAGCAGTACTTC.

CDR3 sequence: CSVVRLAGPSGDTQYF. CDR3 nucleotide sequence: TGCAGCGTTGTTCGCCTAGCGGGCCCCTCGGGAGATACGCAGTATTTT. The V call is TRBV29-1, the J call TRBJ2-3; TRBD2 agrees at 8 bases. The CDR3 runs to 16 residues. The germline gives CDR1 SQVTM, CDR2 ANQGSEA. Germline trimming cut 4 bases from V and 5 bases from J; bases unmatched to any gene: 14.

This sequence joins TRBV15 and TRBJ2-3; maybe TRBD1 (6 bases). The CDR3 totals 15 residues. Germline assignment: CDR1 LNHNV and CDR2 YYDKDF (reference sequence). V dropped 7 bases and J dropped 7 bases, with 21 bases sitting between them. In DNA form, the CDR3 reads TGTGCCACCACCGAAGTAACCGAGGACAGTTATACGCAGTATTTT. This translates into CATTEVTEDSYTQYF.

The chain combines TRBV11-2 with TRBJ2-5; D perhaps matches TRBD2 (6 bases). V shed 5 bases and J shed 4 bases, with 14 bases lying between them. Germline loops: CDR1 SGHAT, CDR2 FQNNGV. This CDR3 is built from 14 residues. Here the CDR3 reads CASSRQRASETQYF. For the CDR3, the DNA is TGTGCCAGCAGCCGCCAGCGGGCGTCAGAGACCCAGTACTTC.

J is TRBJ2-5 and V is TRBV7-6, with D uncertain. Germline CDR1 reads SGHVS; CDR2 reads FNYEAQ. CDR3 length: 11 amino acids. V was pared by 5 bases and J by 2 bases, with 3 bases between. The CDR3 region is CASSQQETQYF. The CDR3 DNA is TGTGCCAGCAGCCAGCAAGAGACCCAGTACTTC. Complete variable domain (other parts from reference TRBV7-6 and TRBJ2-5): GAGVSQSPRYKVTKRGQDVALRCDPISGHVSLYWYRQALGQGPEFLTYFNYEAQQDKSGLPNDRFSAERPEGSISTLTIQRTEQRDSAMYRCASSQQETQYFGPGTRLLVL.

The CDR3 reads CASSQRGSYNSPLHF. DNA of the CDR3: TGCGCCAGCAGCCAACGGGGCTCCTATAATTCACCCCTCCACTTT. V and J are TRBV4-1 and TRBJ1-6, with D uncertain. Trimming left V 2 bases short and J 0 bases short, with 5 bases between. The CDR3 is made up of 15 amino acids. CDR1 MGHRA and CDR2 YSYEKL come from the germline V gene.

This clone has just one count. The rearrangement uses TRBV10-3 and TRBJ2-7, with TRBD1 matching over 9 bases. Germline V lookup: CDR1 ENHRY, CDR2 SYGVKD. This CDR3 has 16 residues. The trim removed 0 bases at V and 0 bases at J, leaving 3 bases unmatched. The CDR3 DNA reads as TGTGCCATCAGTGAGTCGCCGGGACAGGGCTCCTACGAGCAGTACTTC. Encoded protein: CAISESPGQGSYEQYF.

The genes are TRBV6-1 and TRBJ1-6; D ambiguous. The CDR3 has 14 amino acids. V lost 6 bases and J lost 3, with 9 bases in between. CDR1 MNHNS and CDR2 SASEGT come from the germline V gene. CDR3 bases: TGTGCCAGCAGCCGACGGGGCTATAATTCACCCCTCCACTTT. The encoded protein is CASSRRGYNSPLHF.

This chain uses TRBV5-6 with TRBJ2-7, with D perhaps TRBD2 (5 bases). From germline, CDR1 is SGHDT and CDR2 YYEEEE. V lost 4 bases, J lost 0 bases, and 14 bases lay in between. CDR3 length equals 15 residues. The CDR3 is CASSPLGVDSYEQYF. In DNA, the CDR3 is TGTGCCAGCAGCCCACTCGGGGTAGACTCCTACGAGCAGTACTTC.

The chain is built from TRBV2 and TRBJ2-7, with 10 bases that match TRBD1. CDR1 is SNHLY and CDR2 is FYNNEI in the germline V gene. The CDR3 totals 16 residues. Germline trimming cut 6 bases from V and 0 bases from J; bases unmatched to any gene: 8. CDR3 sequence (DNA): TGTGCCAGCAGGAAAACCGGGACAGGGGCCTCCTACGAGCAGTACTTC. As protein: CASRKTGTGASYEQYF.

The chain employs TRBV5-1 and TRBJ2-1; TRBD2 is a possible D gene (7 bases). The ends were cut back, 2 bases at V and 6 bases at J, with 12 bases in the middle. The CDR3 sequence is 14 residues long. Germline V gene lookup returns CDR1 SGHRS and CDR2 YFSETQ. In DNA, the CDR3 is TGCGCCAGCAGCTTTGCGGGGGCTCGCAATGAGCAGTTCTTC. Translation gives CASSFAGARNEQFF.

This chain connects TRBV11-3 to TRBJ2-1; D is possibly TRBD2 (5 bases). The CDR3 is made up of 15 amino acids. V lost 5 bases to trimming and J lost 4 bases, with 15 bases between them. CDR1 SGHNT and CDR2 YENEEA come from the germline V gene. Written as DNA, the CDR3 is TGTGCCAGCAGCGGTCCGAAGCGGAGTTACAATGAGCAGTTCTTC. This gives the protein CASSGPKRSYNEQFF.